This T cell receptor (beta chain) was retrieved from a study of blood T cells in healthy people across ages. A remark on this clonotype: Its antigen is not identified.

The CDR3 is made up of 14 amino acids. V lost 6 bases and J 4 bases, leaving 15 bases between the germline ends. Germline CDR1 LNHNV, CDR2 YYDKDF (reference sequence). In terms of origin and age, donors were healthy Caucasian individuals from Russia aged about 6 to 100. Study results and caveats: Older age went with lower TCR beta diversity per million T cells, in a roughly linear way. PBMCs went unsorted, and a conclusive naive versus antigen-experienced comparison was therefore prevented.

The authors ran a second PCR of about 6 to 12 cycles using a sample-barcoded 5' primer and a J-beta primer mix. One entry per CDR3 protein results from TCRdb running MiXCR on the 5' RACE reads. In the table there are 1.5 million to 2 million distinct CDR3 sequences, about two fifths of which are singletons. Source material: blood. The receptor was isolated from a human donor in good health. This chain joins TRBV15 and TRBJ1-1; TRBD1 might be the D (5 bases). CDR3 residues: CATSRDSGLTEAFF. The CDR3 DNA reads TGTGCCACCAGTCGTGACAGTGGGCTCACTGAAGCTTTCTTT.